Each of the 22 T cell receptor beta chains below was sequenced from the same sample in a study of T cell responses to AZD1222 COVID-19 vaccine (dated by TCRdb to about 2021). The method was the immunoSEQ multiplex PCR assay. The table comes from immuneACCESS by way of TCRdb, which keeps in-frame sequences with V and J called. Part of the clones is missing from these tables; in studies checked, under half for an unresolved V gene and the rest for unknown reasons. For this sample there are 150,000 to 200,000 clones; just under 95% appear just once. The biggest ten clones account for about 0.9% of the sample. In the paper's terms, the time point label means: baseline before first vaccination. The sample was peripheral blood, taken on day 0 of AZD1222 vaccination. These receptors came from an adult in good health.

The genes are TRBV18 and TRBJ2-1; possible D gene TRBD2, 6 bases. The V gene lost 2 bases and the J gene lost 12 bases, with 14 bases spanning the gap. The CDR3 contains 13 residues. The germline CDR1 and CDR2 sequences are KGHSH and LQKENI. The CDR3 bases are TGTGCCAGCTCACCATCGGCGGGGCGAGGGCAGTTCTTC. It encodes CASSPSAGRGQFF. Filled out from reference TRBV18 and TRBJ2-1, the complete variable domain reads NAGVMQNPRHLVRRRGQEARLRCSPMKGHSHVYWYRQLPEEGLKFMVYLQKENIIDESGMPKERFSAEFPKEGPSILRIQQVVRGDSAAYFCASSPSAGRGQFFGPGTRLTVL.

This sequence joins TRBV28 and TRBJ1-1; the D is unclear. Trimming pared 5 bases from V and 7 bases from J, leaving 11 bases between. Per germline, CDR1 MDHEN and CDR2 SYDVKM. CDR3 length equals 12 residues. The CDR3 sequence: CASSPPSGEAFF. The CDR3 nucleotides are TGTGCCAGCAGTCCGCCATCCGGTGAAGCTTTCTTT.

This sequence joins TRBV9 and TRBJ1-2; the match to TRBD1 covers 10 bases. CDR1 SGDLS and CDR2 YYNGEE come from the germline V gene. Germline trimming cut 6 bases from V and 4 bases from J; bases unmatched to any gene: 9. There are 15 residues in the CDR3. The CDR3 here is CASTVGQGTSYGYTF. The CDR3 DNA reads TGTGCCAGCACCGTGGGACAGGGGACAAGCTATGGCTACACCTTC.

J is TRBJ2-7 and V is TRBV5-1; D gene unclear. The CDR3 length is 14 residues. The V gene's germline CDR1 is SGHRS and CDR2 YFSETQ. Trimming pared 0 bases from V and 3 bases from J, leaving 10 bases between. For the CDR3, the DNA is TGCGCCAGCAGCTTGGATGGTAGCAGCTACGAGCAGTACTTC. Its protein product is CASSLDGSSYEQYF. The variable domain in full, with the rest retrieved from reference TRBV5-1 and TRBJ2-7, is KAGVTQTPRYLIKTRGQQVTLSCSPISGHRSVSWYQQTPGQGLQFLFEYFSETQRNKGNFPGRFSGRQFSNSRSEMNVSTLELGDSALYLCASSLDGSSYEQYFGPGTRLTVT.

This chain uses TRBV5-1 with TRBJ1-1; D remains ambiguous. Trimming shortened V by 4 bases and J by 5 bases, and 18 bases separated the two germline ends. The germline V gene encodes CDR1 SGHRS and CDR2 YFSETQ. The CDR3 is 15 residues long. The CDR3 DNA reads TGCGCCAGCAGCCCTTACCAAGACCGGCAGACTGAAGCTTTCTTT. Its translation is CASSPYQDRQTEAFF.

This sequence joins TRBV5-1 and TRBJ2-1, with TRBD1 matching 10 bases. Unmatched junction bases numbered 3, after V lost 2 bases and J lost 4 bases. The length of the CDR3 is 15 residues. Germline-derived CDR1 and CDR2 are SGHRS and YFSETQ. CDR3: CASSLRDRGYNEQFF. The DNA for the CDR3 is TGCGCCAGCAGCTTACGGGACAGGGGATACAATGAGCAGTTCTTC.

The chain couples TRBV7-9 to TRBJ1-2; D not certain. CDR1 is SEHNR, CDR2 FQNEAQ, per germline (reference sequence). V dropped 4 bases and J dropped 4 bases, with 22 bases sitting between them. This CDR3 is 17 amino acids long. The chain's CDR3 is CASSSLAPHSSRYGYTF. The CDR3 DNA follows: TGTGCCAGCAGCTCCTTAGCGCCCCACAGTTCCCGCTATGGCTACACCTTC.

The chain has TRBV20-1 and TRBJ2-5; D is possibly TRBD1 (5 bases). The CDR3 is 13 residues long. The V gene lost 3 bases and the J gene lost 4 bases, with 12 bases spanning the gap. Per the germline V gene, CDR1 is DFQATT and CDR2 is SNEGSKA (reference sequence). The CDR3, as DNA: TGCAGTGCTAGTCGACAGACGGGAGAGACCCAGTACTTC. Translating gives CSASRQTGETQYF.

The V gene is TRBV5-5, the J gene TRBJ1-5, with D possibly being TRBD1 (6 bases). Looked up from germline, CDR1 is SGHKS and CDR2 is YYEKEE (reference sequence). The CDR3 is made up of 14 amino acids. V was shortened by 0 bases and J by 4 bases, with 8 bases between the two germline ends. CDR3 in DNA: TGTGCCAGCAGCTTGGTCAGGGGAAATCAGCCCCAGCATTTT. Its translation: CASSLVRGNQPQHF.

The chain combines TRBV10-2 with TRBJ1-1, with D perhaps TRBD1 (5 bases). Trimming pared 2 bases from V and 0 bases from J, leaving 10 bases between. The CDR3 loop spans 15 amino acids. Germline V CDR1 and CDR2: WSHSY, SAAADI. The CDR3, as DNA: TGCGCCAGCAGTGAGGGGACGGACATGAACACTGAAGCTTTCTTT. This translates into CASSEGTDMNTEAFF.

The table lists this clone with a count of one. The rearrangement uses TRBV7-6 and TRBJ2-2, with D perhaps matching TRBD2 (5 bases). The CDR3 is made up of 15 amino acids. Trimming took 0 bases from V and 6 from J, leaving 11 bases between them. Germline V CDR1 and CDR2: SGHVS, FNYEAQ. CDR3 bases: TGTGCCAGCAGCTTAGCGCGGACTCCCCCCGGGGAGCTGTTTTTT. Translated, it gives CASSLARTPPGELFF.

This chain links TRBV5-1 with TRBJ1-6; TRBD1 matches at 7 bases. Germline V gene data show CDR1 as SGHRS and CDR2 as YFSETQ. The length of the CDR3 is 15 residues. V gave up 6 bases and J gave up 10 bases; unmatched junction bases: 13. CDR3 amino acids: CASTERTGGESPLHF. The CDR3 DNA reads as TGCGCCAGCACCGAACGGACAGGTGGCGAGTCACCCCTCCACTTT.

This chain links TRBV19 with TRBJ1-5, with D tentatively TRBD1 (6 bases). The ends were cut back, 3 bases at V and 4 bases at J, with 10 bases in the middle. The CDR3 extends over 14 amino acids. Germline assignment: CDR1 LNHDA and CDR2 SQIVND (reference sequence). CDR3 in amino acids: CASSIDRRNQPQHF. DNA for the CDR3: TGTGCCAGTAGTATCGACAGGAGGAATCAGCCCCAGCATTTT.

The chain uses TRBV29-1 and TRBJ1-1; D call uncertain. There are 10 residues in the CDR3. From germline, CDR1 is SQVTM and CDR2 ANQGSEA. The germline V and J ends were trimmed by 1 base and 8 bases, with 5 bases remaining between them. DNA for the CDR3: TGCAGCGTTGAAGGGGGAGAAGCTTTCTTT. Residues: CSVEGGEAFF.

This CDR3 is CASSYGTLQETQYF. CDR3 nucleotides: TGCGCCAGCAGCTACGGGACACTCCAAGAGACCCAGTACTTC. This chain joins TRBV5-1 and TRBJ2-5, with D possibly matching TRBD1 (6 bases). Deletions cut 3 bases from V and 1 base from J, with 10 bases between. This CDR3 region has 14 residues. The germline V gene has CDR1 SGHRS and CDR2 YFSETQ. The full variable domain, with the rest looked up from reference TRBV5-1 and TRBJ2-5, is KAGVTQTPRYLIKTRGQQVTLSCSPISGHRSVSWYQQTPGQGLQFLFEYFSETQRNKGNFPGRFSGRQFSNSRSEMNVSTLELGDSALYLCASSYGTLQETQYFGPGTRLLVL.

The genes are TRBV18 and TRBJ2-7, with 8 bases that match TRBD1. Germline V CDR1 and CDR2: KGHSH, LQKENI. V shed 3 bases and J 3 bases; nucleotides not matched to a gene: 1. The CDR3 has 13 amino acids. For the CDR3, the DNA is TGTGCCAGCTCACCCGGGACAGGCTACGAGCAGTACTTC. This translates into CASSPGTGYEQYF.

CDR3 amino acids: CASSSPALGYGYTF. CDR3 in DNA: TGTGCCAGCAGCTCCCCGGCCCTTGGCTATGGCTACACCTTC. V is TRBV11-2 and J is TRBJ1-2; D ambiguous. CDR1 and CDR2 (germline): SGHAT, FQNNGV. The V gene lost 4 bases and the J gene lost 4 bases, with 13 bases spanning the gap. This CDR3 has 14 amino acids.

The rearrangement joins TRBV15 to TRBJ1-2, with D hard to call. Between the trimmed V and J ends, which lost 0 bases and 4 bases, there was a span of 12 bases. The germline V gene has CDR1 LNHNV and CDR2 YYDKDF (reference sequence). The CDR3 totals 15 residues. CDR3 nucleotide sequence: TGTGCCACCAGCAGAGATCAAAAGTCCGGCTATGGCTACACCTTC. Translation gives CATSRDQKSGYGYTF.

The V call is TRBV2, the J call TRBJ2-1; 12 bases match TRBD2. CDR3 length: 14 amino acids. CDR1 SNHLY and CDR2 FYNNEI come from the germline V gene. Trimming removed 7 bases from V and 8 bases from J; junction bases left unmatched: 6. CDR3 amino acids: CASMASGGADEQFF. The CDR3 DNA sequence: TGTGCCAGCATGGCTAGCGGGGGGGCCGATGAGCAGTTCTTC.

The chain carries TRBV23-1 and TRBJ1-2; weak D call: TRBD1 (6 bases). TRBV23-1 is sorted into the ORF group, with uncertain function. Trimming left V 8 bases short and J 5 bases short, with 15 bases between. The CDR3 has 13 residues. CDR3 nucleotides: TGCGCCAGCGAGTACAGGGACCTATATGGCTACACCTTC. Encoded protein: CASEYRDLYGYTF.

V is TRBV6-6 and J is TRBJ2-1; D not certain. The CDR3 is made up of 14 amino acids. Germline V gene sequence: CDR1 MNHNY, CDR2 SVGAGI (reference sequence). Deletions cut 2 bases from V and 8 bases from J, with 13 bases between. DNA for the CDR3: TGTGCCAGCAGTTACCGGCAGGCCCAGCATGAGCAGTTCTTC. Protein product: CASSYRQAQHEQFF.

V and J are TRBV4-1 and TRBJ1-1; 7 nucleotides align to TRBD1. With 2 bases clipped from V and 0 bases from J, the junction kept 6 bases outside the gene matches. CDR1 MGHRA and CDR2 YSYEKL come from the germline V gene. The CDR3 runs 16 residues. CDR3 in DNA: TGCGCCAGCAGCCAAAGAGGGGGCGGCTTGAACACTGAAGCTTTCTTT. Translation: CASSQRGGGLNTEAFF.